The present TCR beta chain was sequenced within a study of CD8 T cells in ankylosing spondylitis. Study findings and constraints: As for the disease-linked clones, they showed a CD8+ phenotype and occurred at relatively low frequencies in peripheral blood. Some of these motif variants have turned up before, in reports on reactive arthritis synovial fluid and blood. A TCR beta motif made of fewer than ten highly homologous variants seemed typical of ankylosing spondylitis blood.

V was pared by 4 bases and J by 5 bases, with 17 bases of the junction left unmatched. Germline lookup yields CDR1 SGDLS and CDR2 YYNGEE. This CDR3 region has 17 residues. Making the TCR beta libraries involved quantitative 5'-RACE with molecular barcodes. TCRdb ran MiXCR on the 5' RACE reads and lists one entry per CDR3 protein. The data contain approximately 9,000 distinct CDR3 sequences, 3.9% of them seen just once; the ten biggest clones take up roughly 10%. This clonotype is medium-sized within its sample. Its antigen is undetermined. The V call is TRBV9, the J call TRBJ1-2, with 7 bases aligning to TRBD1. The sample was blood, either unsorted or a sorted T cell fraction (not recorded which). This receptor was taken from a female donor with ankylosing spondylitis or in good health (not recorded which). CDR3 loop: CASSTGTAFDSLYGYTF. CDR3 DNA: TGTGCCAGCAGCACCGGGACAGCCTTCGACTCCTTGTATGGCTACACCTTC.